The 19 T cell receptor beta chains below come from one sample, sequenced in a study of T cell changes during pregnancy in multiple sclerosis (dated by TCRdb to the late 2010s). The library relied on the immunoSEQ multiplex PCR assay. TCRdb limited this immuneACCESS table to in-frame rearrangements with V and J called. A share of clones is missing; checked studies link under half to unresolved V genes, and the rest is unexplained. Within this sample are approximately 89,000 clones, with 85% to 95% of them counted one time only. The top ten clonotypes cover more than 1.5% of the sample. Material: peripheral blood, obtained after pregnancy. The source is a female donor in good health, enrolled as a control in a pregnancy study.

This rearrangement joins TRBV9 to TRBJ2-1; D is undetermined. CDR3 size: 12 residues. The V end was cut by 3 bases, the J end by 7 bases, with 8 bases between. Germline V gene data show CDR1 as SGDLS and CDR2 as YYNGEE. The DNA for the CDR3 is TGTGCCAGCAGCGGGAGTGGAAATGAGCAGTTCTTC. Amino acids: CASSGSGNEQFF. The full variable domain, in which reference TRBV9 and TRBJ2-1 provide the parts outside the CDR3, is DSGVTQTPKHLITATGQRVTLRCSPRSGDLSVYWYQQSLDQGLQFLIQYYNGEERAKGNILERFSAQQFPDLHSELNLSSLELGDSALYFCASSGSGNEQFFGPGTRLTVL.

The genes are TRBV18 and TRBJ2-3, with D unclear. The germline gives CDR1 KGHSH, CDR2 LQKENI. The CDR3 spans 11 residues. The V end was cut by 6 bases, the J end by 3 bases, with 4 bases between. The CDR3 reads CASSETDTQYF. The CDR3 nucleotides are TGTGCCAGCTCCGAGACAGATACGCAGTATTTT. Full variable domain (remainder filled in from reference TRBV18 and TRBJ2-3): NAGVMQNPRHLVRRRGQEARLRCSPMKGHSHVYWYRQLPEEGLKFMVYLQKENIIDESGMPKERFSAEFPKEGPSILRIQQVVRGDSAAYFCASSETDTQYFGPGTRLTVL.

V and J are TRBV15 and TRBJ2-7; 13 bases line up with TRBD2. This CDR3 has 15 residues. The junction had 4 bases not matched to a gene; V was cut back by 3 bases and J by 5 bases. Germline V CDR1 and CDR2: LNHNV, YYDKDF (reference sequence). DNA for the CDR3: TGTGCCACCAGCAGGGGACTAGCGGGGCACGACGAGCAGTACTTC. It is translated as CATSRGLAGHDEQYF.

The CDR3 nucleotides are TGTGCCAGCGCAGGCGGCAGGGGGTGGGGGACCCAGTACTTC. Translating it yields CASAGGRGWGTQYF. The chain links TRBV27 to TRBJ2-5, with 7 bases aligning to TRBD1. Germline-derived CDR1 and CDR2 are MNHEY and SMNVEV (reference sequence). J lost 7 bases, V lost 8 bases, and 13 bases had no gene match. The CDR3 totals 14 residues.

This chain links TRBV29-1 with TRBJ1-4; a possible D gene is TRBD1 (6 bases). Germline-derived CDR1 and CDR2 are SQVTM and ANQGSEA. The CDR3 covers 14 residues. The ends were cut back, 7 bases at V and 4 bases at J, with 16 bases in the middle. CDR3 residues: CSGLRGGDNEKLFF. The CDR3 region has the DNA TGCAGCGGACTTAGAGGGGGGGATAATGAAAAACTGTTTTTT.

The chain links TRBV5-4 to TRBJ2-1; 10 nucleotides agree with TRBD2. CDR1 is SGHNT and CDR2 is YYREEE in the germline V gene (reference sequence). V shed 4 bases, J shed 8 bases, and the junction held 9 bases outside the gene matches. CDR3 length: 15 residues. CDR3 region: CASSGAASGSYEQFF. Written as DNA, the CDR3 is TGTGCCAGCAGCGGAGCAGCTAGCGGGAGTTATGAGCAGTTCTTC.

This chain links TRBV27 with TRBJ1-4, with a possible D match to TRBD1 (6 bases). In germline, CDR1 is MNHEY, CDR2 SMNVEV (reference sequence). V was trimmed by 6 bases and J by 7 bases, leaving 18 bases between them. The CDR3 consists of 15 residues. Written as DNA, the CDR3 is TGTGCCAGCAGCCCTACAGGGTTTGGGGGTGAAAAACTGTTTTTT. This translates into CASSPTGFGGEKLFF.

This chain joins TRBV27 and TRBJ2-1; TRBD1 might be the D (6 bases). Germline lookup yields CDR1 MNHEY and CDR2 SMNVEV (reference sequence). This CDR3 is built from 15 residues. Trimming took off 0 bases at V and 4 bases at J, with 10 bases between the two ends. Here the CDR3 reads CASSLSGHSYNEQFF. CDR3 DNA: TGTGCCAGCAGTTTATCGGGACACTCGTACAATGAGCAGTTCTTC.

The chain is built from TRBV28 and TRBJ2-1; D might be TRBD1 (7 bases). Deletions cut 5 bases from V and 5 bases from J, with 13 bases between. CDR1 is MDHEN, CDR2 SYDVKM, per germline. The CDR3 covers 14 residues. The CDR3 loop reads CASSPQGGDNEQFF. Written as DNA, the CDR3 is TGTGCCAGCAGTCCCCAGGGGGGAGACAATGAGCAGTTCTTC.

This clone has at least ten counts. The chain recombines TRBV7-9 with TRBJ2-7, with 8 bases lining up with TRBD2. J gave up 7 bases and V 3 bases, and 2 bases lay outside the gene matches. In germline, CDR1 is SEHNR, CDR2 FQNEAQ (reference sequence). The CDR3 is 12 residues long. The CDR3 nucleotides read TGTGCCAGCAGCTTCGGGGGGGGAGAGCAGTACTTC. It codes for CASSFGGGEQYF.

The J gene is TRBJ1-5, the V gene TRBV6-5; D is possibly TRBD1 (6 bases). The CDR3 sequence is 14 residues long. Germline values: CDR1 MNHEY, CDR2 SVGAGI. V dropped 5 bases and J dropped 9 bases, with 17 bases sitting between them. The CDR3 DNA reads TGTGCCAGCAGTGGACCGGGACAAGCCAGGCCCCAGCATTTT. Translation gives CASSGPGQARPQHF.

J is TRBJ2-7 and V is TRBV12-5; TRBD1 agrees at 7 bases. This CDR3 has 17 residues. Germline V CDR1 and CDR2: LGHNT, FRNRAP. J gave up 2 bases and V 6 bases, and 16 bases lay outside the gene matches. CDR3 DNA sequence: TGTGCTAGTGGGCGGAATGCTGGGACAGATCCTCCCTACGAGCAGTACTTC. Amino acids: CASGRNAGTDPPYEQYF.

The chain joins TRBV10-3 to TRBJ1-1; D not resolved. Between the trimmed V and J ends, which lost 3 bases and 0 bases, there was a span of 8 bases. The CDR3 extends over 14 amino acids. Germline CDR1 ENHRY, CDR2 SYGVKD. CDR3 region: CAISDSSMNTEAFF. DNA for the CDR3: TGTGCCATCAGTGATAGCAGCATGAACACTGAAGCTTTCTTT.

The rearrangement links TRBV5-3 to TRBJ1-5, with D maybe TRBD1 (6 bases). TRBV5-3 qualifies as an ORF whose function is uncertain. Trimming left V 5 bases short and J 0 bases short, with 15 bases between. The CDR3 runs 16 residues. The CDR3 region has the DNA TGTGCCAGAAGGACAGGTCCCCATTATAGCAATCAGCCCCAGCATTTT. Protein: CARRTGPHYSNQPQHF.

CDR3 loop: CASSKKGQTGGNQPQHF. DNA of the CDR3: TGTGCCAGCAGCAAAAAGGGCCAAACAGGGGGCAATCAGCCCCAGCATTTT. The chain joins TRBV21-1 to TRBJ1-5; the D call in the table, TRBD1, was not verified against the DNA. TRBV21-1 is deemed a pseudogene. This CDR3 spans 17 amino acids.

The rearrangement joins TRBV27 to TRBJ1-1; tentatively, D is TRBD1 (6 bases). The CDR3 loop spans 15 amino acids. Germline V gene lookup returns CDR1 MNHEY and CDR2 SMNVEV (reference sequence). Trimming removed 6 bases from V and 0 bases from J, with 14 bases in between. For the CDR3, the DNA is TGTGCCAGCAGGTCCGGGCAGGGGATGAACACTGAAGCTTTCTTT. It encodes CASRSGQGMNTEAFF.

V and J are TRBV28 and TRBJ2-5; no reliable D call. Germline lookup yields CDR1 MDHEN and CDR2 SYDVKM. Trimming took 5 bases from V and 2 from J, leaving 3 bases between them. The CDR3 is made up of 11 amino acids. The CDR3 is CASSQQETQYF. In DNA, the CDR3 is TGTGCCAGCAGTCAACAAGAGACCCAGTACTTC. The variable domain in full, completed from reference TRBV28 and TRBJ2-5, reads DVKVTQSSRYLVKRTGEKVFLECVQDMDHENMFWYRQDPGLGLRLIYFSYDVKMKEKGDIPEGYSVSREKKERFSLILESASTNQTSMYLCASSQQETQYFGPGTRLLVL.

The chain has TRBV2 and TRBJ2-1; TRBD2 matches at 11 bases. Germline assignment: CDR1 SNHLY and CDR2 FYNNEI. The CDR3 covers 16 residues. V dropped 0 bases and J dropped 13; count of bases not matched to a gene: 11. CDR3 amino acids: CASSEALAGEGGEQFF. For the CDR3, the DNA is TGTGCCAGCAGTGAAGCACTAGCGGGAGAAGGGGGGGAACAGTTCTTC.

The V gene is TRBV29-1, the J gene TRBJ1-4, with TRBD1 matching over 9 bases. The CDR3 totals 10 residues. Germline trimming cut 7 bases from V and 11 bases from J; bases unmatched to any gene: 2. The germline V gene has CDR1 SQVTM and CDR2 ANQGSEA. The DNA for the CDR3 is TGCAGCGCCGGGACAGGGAAACTGTTTTTT. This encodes CSAGTGKLFF.